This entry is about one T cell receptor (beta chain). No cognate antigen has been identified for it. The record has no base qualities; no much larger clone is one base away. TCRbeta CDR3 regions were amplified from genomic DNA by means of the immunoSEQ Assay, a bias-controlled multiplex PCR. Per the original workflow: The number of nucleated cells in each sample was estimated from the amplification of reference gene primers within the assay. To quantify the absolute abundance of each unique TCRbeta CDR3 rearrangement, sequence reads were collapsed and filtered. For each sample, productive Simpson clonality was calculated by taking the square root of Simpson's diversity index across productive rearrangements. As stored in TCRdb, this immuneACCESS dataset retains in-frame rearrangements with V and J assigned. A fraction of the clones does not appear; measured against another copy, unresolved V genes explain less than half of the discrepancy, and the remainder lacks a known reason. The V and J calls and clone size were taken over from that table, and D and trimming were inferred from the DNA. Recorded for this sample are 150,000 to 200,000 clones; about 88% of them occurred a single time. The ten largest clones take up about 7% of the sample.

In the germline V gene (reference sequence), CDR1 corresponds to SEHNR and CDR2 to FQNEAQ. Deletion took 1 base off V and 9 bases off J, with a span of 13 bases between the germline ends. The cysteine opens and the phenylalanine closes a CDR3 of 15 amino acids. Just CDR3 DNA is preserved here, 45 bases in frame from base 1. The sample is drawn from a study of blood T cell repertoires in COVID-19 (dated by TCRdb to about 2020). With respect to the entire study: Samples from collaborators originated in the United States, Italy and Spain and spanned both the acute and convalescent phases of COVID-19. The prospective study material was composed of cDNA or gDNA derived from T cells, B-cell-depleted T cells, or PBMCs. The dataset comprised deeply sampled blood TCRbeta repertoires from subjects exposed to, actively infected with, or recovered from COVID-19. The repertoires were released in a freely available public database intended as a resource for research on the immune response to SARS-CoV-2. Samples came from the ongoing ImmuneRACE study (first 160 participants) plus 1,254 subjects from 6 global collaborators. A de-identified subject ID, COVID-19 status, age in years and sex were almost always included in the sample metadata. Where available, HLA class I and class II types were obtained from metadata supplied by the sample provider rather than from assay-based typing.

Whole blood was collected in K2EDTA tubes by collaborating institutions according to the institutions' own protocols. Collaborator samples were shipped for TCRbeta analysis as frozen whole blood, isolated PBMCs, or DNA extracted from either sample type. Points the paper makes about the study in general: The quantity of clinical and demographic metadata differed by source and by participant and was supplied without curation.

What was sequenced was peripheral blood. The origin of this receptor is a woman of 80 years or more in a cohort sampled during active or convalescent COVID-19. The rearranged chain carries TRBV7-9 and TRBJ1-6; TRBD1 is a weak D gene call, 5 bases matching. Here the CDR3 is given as CASSLGTGGSSPLHF. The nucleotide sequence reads TGTGCCAGCAGCTTAGGGACGGGGGGAAGTTCACCCCTCCACTTT. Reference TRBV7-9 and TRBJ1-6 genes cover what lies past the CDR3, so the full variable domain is DTGVSQNPRHKITKRGQNVTFRCDPISEHNRLYWYRQTLGQGPEFLTYFQNEAQLEKSRLLSDRFSAERPKGSFSTLEIQRTEQGDSAMYLCASSLGTGGSSPLHFGNGTRLTVT.